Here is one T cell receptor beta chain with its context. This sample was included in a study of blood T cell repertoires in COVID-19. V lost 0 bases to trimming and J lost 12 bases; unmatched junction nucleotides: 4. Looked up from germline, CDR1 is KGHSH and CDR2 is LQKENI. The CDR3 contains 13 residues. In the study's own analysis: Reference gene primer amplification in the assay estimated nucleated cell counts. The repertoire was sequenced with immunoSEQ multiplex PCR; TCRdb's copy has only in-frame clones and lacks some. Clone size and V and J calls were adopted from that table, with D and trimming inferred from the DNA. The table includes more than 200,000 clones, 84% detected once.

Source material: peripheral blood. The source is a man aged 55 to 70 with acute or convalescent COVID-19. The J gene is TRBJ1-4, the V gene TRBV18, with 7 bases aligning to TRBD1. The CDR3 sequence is CASSPPSGTELFF. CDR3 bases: TGTGCCAGCTCACCACCGTCAGGGACAGAACTGTTTTTT.